One T cell receptor (beta chain) is described in this entry. The data were obtained in a study of patients and donors after allogeneic stem cell transplantation. This CDR3 region has 15 residues. CDR1 and CDR2 from the germline V gene are MDHEN and SYDVKM. Losses at the gene ends were 3 bases for V and 4 bases for J; bases not matched to a gene: 3. Each CDR3 protein is one row after TCRdb ran MiXCR on the RT-PCR reads. In the table there are roughly 190,000 distinct CDR3 sequences, 40% to 45% of which are singletons. The chain links TRBV28 to TRBJ2-1; 10 nucleotides line up with TRBD2. Sequences were obtained from blood, either unsorted or a sorted T cell fraction (not recorded which). The sequence was obtained from a human donor who was either an allogeneic HSCT recipient or a stem cell or donor lymphocyte infusion donor (not recorded which). It is not recorded whose cells these are; they may come from a transplant donor. The CDR3 region has the DNA TGTGCCAGCAGTTTTCTAGCGGGAGAATACAATGAGCAGTTCTTC. Residues: CASSFLAGEYNEQFF.